The 26 T cell receptor beta chains listed next were all sequenced from one sample in a study of cytomegalovirus exposure and HLA in healthy donors. Primers: 60 Vbeta forward and 13 Jbeta reverse. Assay used: immunoSEQ multiplex PCR; TCRdb lists only in-frame clones, some missing. The data include 130,000 to 150,000 clones; the top ten clones carry less than 3%. Sequenced input: PBMCs. The origin of the receptors is a man in his forties in good health and CMV-seronegative.

The genes are TRBV5-4 and TRBJ2-7; 10 positions match TRBD1. This CDR3 is built from 15 residues. Germline V gene data show CDR1 as SGHNT and CDR2 as YYREEE (reference sequence). The V segment lost 4 bases and the J segment 6 bases; nucleotides outside the gene matches: 10. The CDR3 DNA follows: TGTGCCAGCAGCCTGGGGACAGGGGAGAGGGGCGAGCAGTACTTC. It translates to CASSLGTGERGEQYF.

CDR3 protein: CASSQDPRPGVKTQYF. In DNA, the CDR3 is TGCGCCAGCAGCCAAGATCCACGGCCCGGGGTGAAGACCCAGTACTTC. The chain joins TRBV4-3 to TRBJ2-5; a weak D match, TRBD2 (5 bases). The V gene lost 0 bases and the J gene lost 6 bases, with 17 bases spanning the gap. CDR3 length equals 16 residues. Germline-derived CDR1 and CDR2 are LGHNA and YSLEER.

The CDR3 DNA is TGCGCCAGCAGCCAAGATTTCAGGACAGGGAGAGGCTACACCTTC. Protein: CASSQDFRTGRGYTF. The chain recombines TRBV4-1 with TRBJ1-2; 8 bases agree with TRBD1. The ends lost 0 bases at V and 8 bases at J; junction bases unmatched: 8. CDR3 length equals 15 residues. Germline CDR1 reads MGHRA; CDR2 reads YSYEKL.

V usage is TRBV7-2 and J usage is TRBJ2-7; TRBD1 matches at 9 bases. CDR1 and CDR2 from the germline V gene are SGHTA and FQGNSA. J was trimmed by 2 bases and V by 5 bases; bases with no gene match: 7. This CDR3 is built from 15 residues. CDR3 loop: CASSPANRGPYEQYF. In DNA form, the CDR3 reads TGTGCCAGCAGCCCAGCCAACAGGGGGCCCTACGAGCAGTACTTC.

The V gene is TRBV5-1, the J gene TRBJ1-3, with TRBD1 identical over 7 bases. In germline, CDR1 is SGHRS, CDR2 YFSETQ. This CDR3 region has 16 residues. With 3 bases clipped from V and 0 bases from J, the junction kept 6 bases outside the gene matches. The CDR3 nucleotides read TGCGCCAGCAGCTGGGACAGCCCTAGCTCTGGAAACACCATATATTTT. Translating it yields CASSWDSPSSGNTIYF.

The chain recombines TRBV19 with TRBJ1-1; D uncertain. Germline V lookup: CDR1 LNHDA, CDR2 SQIVND (reference sequence). The CDR3 runs to 13 residues. Trimming cost V 5 bases and J 5 bases, with 12 bases left between them. The CDR3 DNA reads as TGTGCCAGTAGTTCCGATTTTGCGACTGAAGCTTTCTTT. Residues: CASSSDFATEAFF. The whole variable domain, remainder taken from reference TRBV19 and TRBJ1-1, is DGGITQSPKYLFRKEGQNVTLSCEQNLNHDAMYWYRQDPGQGLRLIYYSQIVNDFQKGDIAEGYSVSREKKESFPLTVTSAQKNPTAFYLCASSSDFATEAFFGQGTRLTVV.

This sequence joins TRBV6-5 and TRBJ2-2; 7 bases are shared with TRBD1. This CDR3 comprises 15 residues. Per the germline V gene, CDR1 is MNHEY and CDR2 is SVGAGI. V lost 5 bases and J lost 1; bases outside the gene matches: 4. CDR3 region: CASSTGARNTGELFF. The CDR3 DNA follows: TGTGCCAGCAGTACAGGGGCTCGGAACACCGGGGAGCTGTTTTTT.

The gene calls are TRBV5-5 and TRBJ2-1; D is perhaps TRBD1 (6 bases). The germline gives CDR1 SGHKS, CDR2 YYEKEE (reference sequence). CDR3 length: 16 residues. V lost 0 bases to trimming and J lost 6 bases, with 16 bases between them. The chain's CDR3 is CASSLAPNREGNEQFF. The CDR3 nucleotides are TGTGCCAGCAGCTTGGCCCCTAACAGGGAAGGCAATGAGCAGTTCTTC.

This chain connects TRBV7-6 to TRBJ2-1, with TRBD1 as a possible D gene (5 bases). This CDR3 has 13 residues. Germline V lookup: CDR1 SGHVS, CDR2 FNYEAQ. Trimming removed 5 bases from V and 3 bases from J, with 8 bases in between. The CDR3 region is CASSQDSYNEQFF. The CDR3 DNA follows: TGTGCCAGCAGCCAAGACAGCTACAATGAGCAGTTCTTC. Drawing the rest from reference TRBV7-6 and TRBJ2-1, the complete variable domain is GAGVSQSPRYKVTKRGQDVALRCDPISGHVSLYWYRQALGQGPEFLTYFNYEAQQDKSGLPNDRFSAERPEGSISTLTIQRTEQRDSAMYRCASSQDSYNEQFFGPGTRLTVL.

A word on this clone: Other DNA sequences in the sample encode the same CDR3. The chain recombines TRBV29-1 with TRBJ1-1; 8 positions match TRBD1. The CDR3 is made up of 12 amino acids. Germline assignment: CDR1 SQVTM and CDR2 ANQGSEA. With V trimmed by 6 bases and J by 1 base, 1 base remained unmatched. In DNA, the CDR3 is TGCAGCGTCGGGACAGGGAACACTGAAGCTTTCTTT. Translated: CSVGTGNTEAFF.

The chain combines TRBV5-4 with TRBJ2-3; the match to TRBD2 covers 14 bases. The CDR3 is 16 residues long. The V gene's germline CDR1 is SGHNT and CDR2 YYREEE (reference sequence). Trimming at V came to 4 bases and at J to 5 bases, leaving 6 bases not matched to a gene. CDR3 bases: TGTGCCAGCAGCGATGGGACTAGCGGGGGCGGAGATACGCAGTATTTT. This encodes CASSDGTSGGGDTQYF.

This sequence joins TRBV2 and TRBJ2-1; 8 nucleotides line up with TRBD1. Germline trimming cut 6 bases from V and 0 bases from J; bases unmatched to any gene: 7. The CDR3 is 16 amino acids. CDR1 SNHLY and CDR2 FYNNEI come from the germline V gene. CDR3 amino acids: CASRETGDSSYNEQFF. CDR3 in DNA: TGTGCCAGCAGGGAGACAGGGGACAGCTCCTACAATGAGCAGTTCTTC.

The chain uses TRBV27 and TRBJ1-5, with D possibly matching TRBD1 (5 bases). CDR3 length equals 13 residues. V gave up 6 bases and J gave up 8 bases, with 14 bases separating them. Germline V CDR1 and CDR2: MNHEY, SMNVEV (reference sequence). The CDR3 bases are TGTGCCAGCAGCCCTGGGGGGGTCGAGCCCCAGCATTTT. Translating it yields CASSPGGVEPQHF.

The rearrangement links TRBV7-2 to TRBJ2-7, with TRBD1 matching over 8 bases. The CDR3 extends over 14 amino acids. The J segment lost 0 bases and the V segment lost 4 bases, leaving 2 bases of the junction unmatched. The germline CDR1 and CDR2 sequences are SGHTA and FQGNSA. The CDR3 sequence is CASSWDRSSYEQYF. DNA for the CDR3: TGTGCCAGCAGCTGGGACAGGAGCTCCTACGAGCAGTACTTC.

The chain carries TRBV6-5 and TRBJ2-7; TRBD1 matches 11 bases. Germline V CDR1 and CDR2: MNHEY, SVGAGI. With V trimmed by 7 bases and J by 6 bases, 8 bases remained unmatched. CDR3 length equals 14 residues. Here the CDR3 reads CASTRTGGPGEQYF. CDR3 DNA sequence: TGTGCCAGCACCCGGACAGGGGGCCCTGGCGAGCAGTACTTC.

The chain joins TRBV11-2 to TRBJ2-5; D is perhaps TRBD2 (6 bases). The CDR3 is 14 residues long. Germline assignment: CDR1 SGHAT and CDR2 FQNNGV. Trimming took off 5 bases at V and 1 base at J, with 11 bases between the two ends. The CDR3 sequence is CASSAGQGQETQYF. The CDR3, as DNA: TGTGCCAGCAGCGCGGGGCAGGGCCAAGAGACCCAGTACTTC.

This chain joins TRBV18 and TRBJ1-5; unclear D gene. The V gene lost 2 bases and the J gene lost 8 bases, with 13 bases spanning the gap. This CDR3 has 14 residues. Germline V CDR1 and CDR2: KGHSH, LQKENI. CDR3 nucleotides: TGTGCCAGCTCACCAAACCTAAGCCAGGAGCCCCAGCATTTT. Translated, it gives CASSPNLSQEPQHF.

This chain's CDR3 is CASSPGQLPMNTEAFF. The CDR3 region has the DNA TGTGCCAGCTCACCCGGACAGCTCCCGATGAACACTGAAGCTTTCTTT. The V call is TRBV18, the J call TRBJ1-1, with a weak D call TRBD1 (6 bases). This CDR3 is built from 16 residues. Trimming stripped 3 bases from V and 0 bases from J, with 14 bases between. The germline V gene has CDR1 KGHSH and CDR2 LQKENI.

The CDR3 sequence: CASSQDRVNTEAFF. Written as DNA, the CDR3 is TGTGCCAGCAGCCAAGACAGGGTGAACACTGAAGCTTTCTTT. The chain couples TRBV4-2 to TRBJ1-1; D is possibly TRBD1 (5 bases). Trimming took off 0 bases at V and 0 bases at J, with 5 bases between the two ends. CDR3 length: 14 residues. The germline V gene encodes CDR1 LGHNA and CDR2 YNFKEQ.

V is TRBV7-3 and J is TRBJ1-5; the match to TRBD1 covers 9 bases. V trimming: 4 bases; J trimming: 5 bases; junction bases outside the gene matches: 3. Germline assignment: CDR1 SGHTA and CDR2 FQGTGA. The CDR3 covers 14 residues. Written as DNA, the CDR3 is TGTGCCAGCAGCTACCGACAGGGGGATCAGCCCCAGCATTTT. It encodes CASSYRQGDQPQHF.

This rearrangement joins TRBV7-3 to TRBJ1-2, with 8 bases matching TRBD1. Germline CDR1 reads SGHTA; CDR2 reads FQGTGA. With 5 bases clipped from V and 3 bases from J, the junction kept 5 bases outside the gene matches. The length of the CDR3 is 14 residues. The CDR3 is CASSPQGGDYGYTF. As DNA, the CDR3 is TGTGCCAGCAGCCCACAGGGGGGCGACTATGGCTACACCTTC.

The V gene is TRBV6-6, the J gene TRBJ1-1, with D perhaps TRBD1 (5 bases). V was pared by 2 bases and J by 7 bases, with 11 bases between. Germline lookup yields CDR1 MNHNY and CDR2 SVGAGI (reference sequence). The CDR3 consists of 13 residues. CDR3 region: CASSYIDRNEAFF. In DNA form, the CDR3 reads TGTGCCAGCAGTTACATAGACAGAAATGAAGCTTTCTTT.

The V call is TRBV7-2, the J call TRBJ2-3, with TRBD1 matching over 7 bases. Germline V lookup: CDR1 SGHTA, CDR2 FQGNSA. This CDR3 comprises 15 residues. After removal of 3 bases from V and 1 base from J, the junction contained 4 bases not matched to a gene. Here the CDR3 reads CASSFPTGGTDTQYF. The CDR3 DNA reads as TGTGCCAGCAGCTTCCCTACAGGGGGCACAGATACGCAGTATTTT. The entire variable domain, with the rest obtained from reference TRBV7-2 and TRBJ2-3, is as follows: GAGVSQSPSNKVTEKGKDVELRCDPISGHTALYWYRQSLGQGLEFLIYFQGNSAPDKSGLPSDRFSAERTGGSVSTLTIQRTQQEDSAVYLCASSFPTGGTDTQYFGPGTRLTVL.

The rearrangement joins TRBV29-1 to TRBJ2-5, with 10 bases identical to TRBD1. Looked up from germline, CDR1 is SQVTM and CDR2 is ANQGSEA. The CDR3 loop spans 16 amino acids. Trimming cost V 6 bases and J 5 bases; bases outside gene matches: 15. This chain's CDR3 is CSVSRTGGFRGETQYF. The CDR3 nucleotides are TGCAGCGTGTCTCGGACAGGGGGATTTAGGGGCGAGACCCAGTACTTC.

This sequence joins TRBV6-5 and TRBJ2-3; D possibly corresponds to TRBD1 (5 bases). In germline, CDR1 is MNHEY, CDR2 SVGAGI. CDR3 length equals 15 residues. The V gene lost 0 bases and the J gene lost 4 bases, with 11 bases spanning the gap. In DNA, the CDR3 is TGTGCCAGCAGTTACTCGGGCAGGGTCGCAGATACGCAGTATTTT. Its protein product is CASSYSGRVADTQYF.

This chain links TRBV2 with TRBJ2-7; D is unclear. The CDR3 is 14 amino acids. V dropped 3 bases and J dropped 6 bases, with 15 bases sitting between them. The germline gives CDR1 SNHLY, CDR2 FYNNEI. The CDR3 DNA reads TGTGCCAGCAGTGACAAGCGAGGCGTAGGCGAGCAGTACTTC. Protein product: CASSDKRGVGEQYF.